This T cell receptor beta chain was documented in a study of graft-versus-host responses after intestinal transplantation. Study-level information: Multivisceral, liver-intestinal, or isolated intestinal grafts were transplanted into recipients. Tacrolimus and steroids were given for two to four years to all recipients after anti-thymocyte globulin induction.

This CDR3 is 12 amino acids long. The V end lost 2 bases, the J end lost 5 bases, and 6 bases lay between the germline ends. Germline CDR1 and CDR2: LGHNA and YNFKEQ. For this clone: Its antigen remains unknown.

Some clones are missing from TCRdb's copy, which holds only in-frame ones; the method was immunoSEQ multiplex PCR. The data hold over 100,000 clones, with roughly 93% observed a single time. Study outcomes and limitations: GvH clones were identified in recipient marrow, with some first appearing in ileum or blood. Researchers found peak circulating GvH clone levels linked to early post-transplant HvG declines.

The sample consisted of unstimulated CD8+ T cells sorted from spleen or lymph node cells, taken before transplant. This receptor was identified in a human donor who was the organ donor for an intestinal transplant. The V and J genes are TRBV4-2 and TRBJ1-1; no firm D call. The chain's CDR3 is CASSQIRTEAFF. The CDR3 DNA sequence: TGTGCCAGCAGCCAAATAAGGACTGAAGCTTTCTTT.